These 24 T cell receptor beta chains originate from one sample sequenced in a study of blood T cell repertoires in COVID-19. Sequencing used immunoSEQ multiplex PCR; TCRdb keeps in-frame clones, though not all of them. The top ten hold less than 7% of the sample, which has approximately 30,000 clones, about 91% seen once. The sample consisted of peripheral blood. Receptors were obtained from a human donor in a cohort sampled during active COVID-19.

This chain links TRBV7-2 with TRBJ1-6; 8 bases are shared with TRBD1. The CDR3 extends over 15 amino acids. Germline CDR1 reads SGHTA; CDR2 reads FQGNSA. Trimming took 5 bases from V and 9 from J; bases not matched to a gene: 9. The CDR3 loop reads CASSPGQGRGSPLHF. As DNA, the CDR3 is TGTGCCAGCAGCCCTGGACAGGGAAGGGGTTCACCCCTCCACTTT.

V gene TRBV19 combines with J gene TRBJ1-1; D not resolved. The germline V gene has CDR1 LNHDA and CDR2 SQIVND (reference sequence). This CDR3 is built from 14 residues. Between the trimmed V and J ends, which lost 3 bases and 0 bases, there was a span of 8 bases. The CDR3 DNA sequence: TGTGCCAGTAGTATCCCGGGGATGAACACTGAAGCTTTCTTT. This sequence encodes CASSIPGMNTEAFF.

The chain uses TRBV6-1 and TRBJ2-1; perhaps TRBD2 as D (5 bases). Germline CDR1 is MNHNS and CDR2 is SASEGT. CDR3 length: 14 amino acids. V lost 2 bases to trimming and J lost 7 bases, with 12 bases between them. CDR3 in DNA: TGTGCCAGCAGTGAAAGTGCGGGTGAGAATGAGCAGTTCTTC. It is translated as CASSESAGENEQFF.

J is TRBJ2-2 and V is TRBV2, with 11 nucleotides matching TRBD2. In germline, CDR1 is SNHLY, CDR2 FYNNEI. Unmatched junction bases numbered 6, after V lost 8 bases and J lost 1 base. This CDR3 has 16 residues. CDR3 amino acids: CASRLAGMENTGELFF. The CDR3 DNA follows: TGTGCCAGCCGACTAGCGGGAATGGAGAACACCGGGGAGCTGTTTTTT.

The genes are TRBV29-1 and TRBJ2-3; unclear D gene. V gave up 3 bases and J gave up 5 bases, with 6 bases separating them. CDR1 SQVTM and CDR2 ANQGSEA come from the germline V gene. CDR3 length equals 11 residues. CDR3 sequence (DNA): TGCAGCGTTGACTTCCTAGATACGCAGTATTTT. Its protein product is CSVDFLDTQYF.

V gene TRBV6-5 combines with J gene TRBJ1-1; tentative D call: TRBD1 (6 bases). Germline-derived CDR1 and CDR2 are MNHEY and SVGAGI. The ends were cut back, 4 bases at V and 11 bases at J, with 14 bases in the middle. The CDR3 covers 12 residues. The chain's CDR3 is CASSSLQGGAFF. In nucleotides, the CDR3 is TGTGCCAGCAGTTCCCTACAGGGAGGGGCTTTCTTT.

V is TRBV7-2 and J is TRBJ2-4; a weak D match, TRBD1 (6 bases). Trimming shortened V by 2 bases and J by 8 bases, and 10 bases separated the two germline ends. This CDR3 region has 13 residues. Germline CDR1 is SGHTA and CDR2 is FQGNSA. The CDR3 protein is CASSLPGHYIQYF. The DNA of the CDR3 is TGTGCCAGCAGCTTACCGGGACACTACATTCAGTACTTC.

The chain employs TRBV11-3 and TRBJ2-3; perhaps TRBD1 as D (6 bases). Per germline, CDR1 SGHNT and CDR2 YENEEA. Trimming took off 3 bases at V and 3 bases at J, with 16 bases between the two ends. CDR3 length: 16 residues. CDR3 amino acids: CASSFGKDSGTDTQYF. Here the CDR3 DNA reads TGTGCCAGCAGCTTTGGAAAGGACAGTGGGACAGATACGCAGTATTTT.

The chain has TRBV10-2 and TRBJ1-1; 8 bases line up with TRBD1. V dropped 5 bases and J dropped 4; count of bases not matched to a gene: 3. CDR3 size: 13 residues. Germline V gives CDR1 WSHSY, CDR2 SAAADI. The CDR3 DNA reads TGCGCCAGCAGTCCAGGGGGCCGCACTGAAGCTTTCTTT. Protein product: CASSPGGRTEAFF.

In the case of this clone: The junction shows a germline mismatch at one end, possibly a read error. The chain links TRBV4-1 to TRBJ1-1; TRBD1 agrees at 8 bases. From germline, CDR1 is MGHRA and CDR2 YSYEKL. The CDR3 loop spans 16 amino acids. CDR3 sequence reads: CASSHESRDRNAEAFF. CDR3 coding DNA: TGCGCCAGCAGCCATGAGTCCCGGGACAGGAACGCTGAAGCTTTCTTT.

The CDR3 sequence: CASSVTGTAYNSPLHF. The CDR3 DNA is TGTGCCAGCAGTGTCACCGGGACAGCCTATAATTCACCCCTCCACTTT. The chain links TRBV6-1 to TRBJ1-6, with 7 bases lining up with TRBD1. This CDR3 has 16 amino acids. CDR1 MNHNS and CDR2 SASEGT come from the germline V gene. J lost 2 bases, V lost 4 bases, and 5 bases had no gene match.

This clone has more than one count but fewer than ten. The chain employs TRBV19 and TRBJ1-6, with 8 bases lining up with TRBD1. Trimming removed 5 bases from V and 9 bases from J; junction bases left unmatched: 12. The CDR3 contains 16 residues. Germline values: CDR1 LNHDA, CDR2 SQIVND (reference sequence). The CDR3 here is CASSALSTGDGSPLHF. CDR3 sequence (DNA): TGTGCCAGTAGTGCCCTCTCGACAGGGGACGGTTCACCCCTCCACTTT.

The CDR3 loop is CASIQGSYGYTF. The CDR3 region has the DNA TGTGCCAGCATCCAGGGTAGCTATGGCTACACCTTC. This sequence joins TRBV2 and TRBJ1-2; tentative D call: TRBD1 (5 bases). The CDR3 extends over 12 amino acids. Germline V CDR1 and CDR2: SNHLY, FYNNEI. V lost 7 bases and J 4 bases, leaving 10 bases between the germline ends.

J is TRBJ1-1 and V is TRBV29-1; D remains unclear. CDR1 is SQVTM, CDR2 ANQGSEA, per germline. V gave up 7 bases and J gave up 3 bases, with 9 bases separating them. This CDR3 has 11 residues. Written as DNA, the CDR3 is TGCAGCGGAAGTGTAGACACTGAAGCTTTCTTT. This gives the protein CSGSVDTEAFF.

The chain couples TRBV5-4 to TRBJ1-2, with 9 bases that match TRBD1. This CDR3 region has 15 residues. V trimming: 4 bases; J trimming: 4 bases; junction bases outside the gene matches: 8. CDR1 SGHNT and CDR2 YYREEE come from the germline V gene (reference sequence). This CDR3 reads CASSGGTGPLYGYTF. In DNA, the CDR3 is TGTGCCAGCAGCGGAGGGACAGGGCCCCTCTATGGCTACACCTTC.

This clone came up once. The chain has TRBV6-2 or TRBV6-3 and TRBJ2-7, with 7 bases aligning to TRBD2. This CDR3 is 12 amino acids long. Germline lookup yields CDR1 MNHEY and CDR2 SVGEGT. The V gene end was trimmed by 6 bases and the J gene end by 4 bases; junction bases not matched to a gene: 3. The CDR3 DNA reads TGTGCCAGCAGCCACGGGGGGTACGAGCAGTACGTC. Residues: CASSHGGYEQYV.

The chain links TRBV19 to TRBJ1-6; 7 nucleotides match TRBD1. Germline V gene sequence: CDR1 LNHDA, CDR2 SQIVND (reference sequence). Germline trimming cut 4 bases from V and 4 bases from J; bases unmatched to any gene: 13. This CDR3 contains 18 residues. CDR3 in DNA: TGTGCCAGTAGTACCCTAGGACAGGAACGATCTTATAATTCACCCCTCCACTTT. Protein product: CASSTLGQERSYNSPLHF.

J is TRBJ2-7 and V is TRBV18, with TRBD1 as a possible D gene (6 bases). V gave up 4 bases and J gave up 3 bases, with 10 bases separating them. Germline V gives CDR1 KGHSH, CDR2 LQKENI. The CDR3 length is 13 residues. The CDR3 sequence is CASSRQENYEQYV. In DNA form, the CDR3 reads TGTGCCAGCTCACGACAGGAGAACTACGAGCAGTACGTC.

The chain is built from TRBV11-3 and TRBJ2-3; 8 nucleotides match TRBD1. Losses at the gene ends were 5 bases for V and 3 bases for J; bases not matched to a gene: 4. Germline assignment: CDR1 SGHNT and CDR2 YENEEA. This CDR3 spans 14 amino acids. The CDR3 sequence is CASSLQGATDTQYF. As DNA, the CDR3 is TGTGCCAGCAGCCTTCAGGGGGCGACAGATACGCAGTATTTT. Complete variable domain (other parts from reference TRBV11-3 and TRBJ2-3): EAGVVQSPRYKIIEKKQPVAFWCNPISGHNTLYWYLQNLGQGPELLIRYENEEAVDDSQLPKDRFSAERLKGVDSTLKIQPAELGDSAVYLCASSLQGATDTQYFGPGTRLTVL.

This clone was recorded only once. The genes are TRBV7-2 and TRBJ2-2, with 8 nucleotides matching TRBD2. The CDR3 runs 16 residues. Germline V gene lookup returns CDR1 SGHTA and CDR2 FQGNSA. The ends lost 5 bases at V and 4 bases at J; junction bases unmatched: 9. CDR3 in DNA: TGTGCCAGCAGCAACAGCGGGAGATGGATCACCGGGGAGCTGTTTTTT. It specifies CASSNSGRWITGELFF.

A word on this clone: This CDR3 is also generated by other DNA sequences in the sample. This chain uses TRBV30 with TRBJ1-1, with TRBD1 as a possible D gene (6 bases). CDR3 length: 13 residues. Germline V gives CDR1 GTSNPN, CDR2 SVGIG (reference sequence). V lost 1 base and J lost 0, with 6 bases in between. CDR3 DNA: TGTGCCTGGAGTGGACAGGTGAACACTGAAGCTTTCTTT. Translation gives CAWSGQVNTEAFF.

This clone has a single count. The CDR3 DNA reads as TGTGCCAGCAGCTTAGCAGGGACTAGCGGGAGAATGTATGAGCAGTTCTTC. Protein: CASSLAGTSGRMYEQFF. V usage is TRBV7-8 and J usage is TRBJ2-1; 14 nucleotides line up with TRBD2. J was trimmed by 8 bases and V by 0 bases; bases with no gene match: 6. The CDR3 is 17 amino acids. The V gene's germline CDR1 is SGHVS and CDR2 FQNEAQ.

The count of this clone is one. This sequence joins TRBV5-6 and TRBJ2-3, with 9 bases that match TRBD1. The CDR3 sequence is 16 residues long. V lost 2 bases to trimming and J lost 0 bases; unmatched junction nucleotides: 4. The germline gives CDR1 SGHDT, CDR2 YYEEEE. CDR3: CASSFWTGASTDTQYF. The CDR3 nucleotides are TGTGCCAGCAGCTTTTGGACAGGGGCTAGCACAGATACGCAGTATTTT.

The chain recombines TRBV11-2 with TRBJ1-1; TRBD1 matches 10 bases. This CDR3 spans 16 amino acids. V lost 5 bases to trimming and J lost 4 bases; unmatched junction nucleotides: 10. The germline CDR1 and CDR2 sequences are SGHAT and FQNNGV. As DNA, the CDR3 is TGTGCCAGCAGCCCTACTATGCGGACAGGGGGCACTGAAGCTTTCTTT. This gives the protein CASSPTMRTGGTEAFF.